The rows below give T cell receptor beta chains drawn from one sample of a study of cytomegalovirus exposure and HLA in healthy donors. The protocol was immunoSEQ multiplex PCR, while the TCRdb copy is restricted to in-frame clones and leaves out a portion. Among around 190,000 clones listed, 86% were seen once. The source material was PBMCs. These receptors all come from a man aged 25 to 40 in good health and CMV-seropositive. Each CDR3 is given with its conserved first and last residue. D genes are given only for firm matches. Only some rows state a clone size, as once, few, many or a class for expanded clones.

clone_size	d_call	v_call	j_call	cdr3_aa	cdr3_nt
-	TRBD1	TRBV28	TRBJ1-1	CASSSRQGFTEAFF	TGTGCCAGCAGTTCCCGACAGGGATTCACTGAAGCTTTCTTT
-	-	TRBV27	TRBJ2-7	CASSQGYEQYF	TGTGCCAGCAGTCAGGGGTACGAGCAGTACTTC
-	-	TRBV5-6	TRBJ1-2	CASSSTAYGYTF	TGTGCCAGCAGCTCAACAGCCTATGGCTACACCTTC
once	-	TRBV28	TRBJ1-1	CATALNTEAFF	TGTGCCACCGCACTGAACACTGAAGCTTTCTTT
-	TRBD1	TRBV27	TRBJ1-2	CASLAMGQGSDGYTF	TGTGCCAGCCTCGCGATGGGACAGGGGTCAGATGGCTACACCTTC
-	TRBD1	TRBV28	TRBJ2-1	CASTPWDRNLGNEQFF	TGTGCCAGCACTCCCTGGGACAGGAATTTGGGCAATGAGCAGTTCTTC
-	TRBD2	TRBV6-6	TRBJ2-3	CATEDNGRATDTQYF	TGTGCCACAGAGGATAACGGGAGGGCCACAGATACGCAGTATTTT
-	-	TRBV7-9	TRBJ2-7	CASSLDIGRLSYEQYF	TGTGCCAGCAGCTTAGACATAGGGCGCCTCTCCTACGAGCAGTACTTC
-	-	TRBV11-2	TRBJ2-2	CASSLTSTTGELFF	TGTGCCAGCAGCTTAACTAGCACCACCGGGGAGCTGTTTTTT
-	TRBD2	TRBV14	TRBJ2-3	CASSQVAGVDTQYF	TGTGCCAGCAGCCAGGTAGCGGGGGTAGATACGCAGTATTTT
-	TRBD1	TRBV11-2	TRBJ1-4	CASSSIPGQGFPRSEKLFF	TGTGCCAGCAGCTCTATCCCGGGACAGGGTTTCCCTCGTAGCGAAAAACTGTTTTTT
once	TRBD1	TRBV2	TRBJ2-6	CARGGQGGTGANVLTF	TGTGCCAGGGGAGGACAGGGAGGAACTGGGGCCAACGTCCTGACTTTC